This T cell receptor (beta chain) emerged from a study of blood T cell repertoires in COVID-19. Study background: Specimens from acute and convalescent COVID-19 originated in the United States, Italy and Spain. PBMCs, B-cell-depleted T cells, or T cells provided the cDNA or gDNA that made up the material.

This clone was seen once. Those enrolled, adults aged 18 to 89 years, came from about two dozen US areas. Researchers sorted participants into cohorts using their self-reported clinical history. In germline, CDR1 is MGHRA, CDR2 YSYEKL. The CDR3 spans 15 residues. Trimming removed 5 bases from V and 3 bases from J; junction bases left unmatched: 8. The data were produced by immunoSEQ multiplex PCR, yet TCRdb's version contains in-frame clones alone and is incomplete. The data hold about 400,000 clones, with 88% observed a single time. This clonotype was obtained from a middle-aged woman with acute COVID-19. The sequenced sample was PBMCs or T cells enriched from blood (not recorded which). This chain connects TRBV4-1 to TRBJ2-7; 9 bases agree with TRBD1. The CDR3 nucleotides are TGCGCCAGCAGCTTCACCGGGACAGGGATCTACGAGCAGTACTTC. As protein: CASSFTGTGIYEQYF.